The rows below give T cell receptor beta chains drawn from one sample of a study of blood T cell repertoires in COVID-19. The data were produced by immunoSEQ multiplex PCR, yet TCRdb's version contains in-frame clones alone and is incomplete. The table includes 150,000 or so clones, approximately 88% detected once. The sample taken for sequencing was peripheral blood. The receptors were gathered from a man younger than 30 with active or convalescent COVID-19. CDR3s include the opening cysteine and the closing phenylalanine or tryptophan. Each record gives: clone size, J gene, V gene, D gene, CDR3 protein, CDR3 DNA. D genes are given only for firm matches. The size field is filled for only some rows; it gives once, few, many or a size class.

once,TRBJ1-1,TRBV19,-,CASNRGGGRGTEAFF,TGTGCCAGTAACCGAGGCGGGGGCCGGGGGACTGAAGCTTTCTTT
-,TRBJ2-3,TRBV5-8,TRBD2,CASSLALRGEGDTQYF,TGTGCCAGCAGCTTGGCTTTGCGGGGGGAAGGAGATACGCAGTATTTT
-,TRBJ2-4,TRBV25-1,-,CASSDFPSENIQYF,TGTGCCAGCAGTGATTTCCCCTCCGAGAACATTCAGTACTTC
-,TRBJ2-7,TRBV9,TRBD1,CASSDPAQSGQGYEQYF,TGTGCCAGCAGCGACCCTGCTCAATCGGGACAGGGCTACGAGCAGTACTTC
-,TRBJ2-2,TRBV7-2,-,CASSPGVGETGELFF,TGTGCCAGCAGCCCAGGGGTAGGGGAGACCGGGGAGCTGTTTTTT
-,TRBJ2-5,TRBV3-1/TRBV3-2,TRBD2,CASSQALAGGRETQYF,TGTGCCAGCAGCCAAGCACTAGCGGGGGGCCGGGAGACCCAGTACTTC
few,TRBJ2-1,TRBV7-7,-,CASSLAGLHNEQFF,TGTGCCAGCAGCTTAGCGGGGCTCCACAATGAGCAGTTCTTC
-,TRBJ2-7,TRBV29-1,-,CSALQGHEQYF,TGCAGCGCACTACAGGGCCACGAGCAGTACTTC
-,TRBJ2-1,TRBV2,TRBD2,CASGGTSGRNEQFF,TGTGCCAGCGGAGGGACTAGCGGGAGAAATGAGCAGTTCTTC
few,TRBJ2-4,TRBV18,TRBD2,CASTSQAGGFRTKNIQYF,TGTGCCAGCACCTCGCAAGCGGGAGGTTTTCGTACCAAAAACATTCAGTACTTC
-,TRBJ2-2,TRBV6-5,-,CASTSGHHTGELFF,TGTGCCAGCACCTCAGGGCACCACACCGGGGAGCTGTTTTTT
-,TRBJ1-3,TRBV4-2,-,CASSQEPRQASSGNTIYF,TGTGCCAGCAGCCAAGAACCTAGACAGGCGTCCTCTGGAAACACCATATATTTT
-,TRBJ2-5,TRBV7-8,TRBD1,CASSPIPTGGSETQYF,TGTGCCAGCAGCCCCATTCCGACAGGGGGCTCGGAGACCCAGTACTTC
-,TRBJ2-7,TRBV28,-,CASSSTWAGQYEQYF,TGTGCCAGCAGCTCGACCTGGGCGGGACAGTACGAGCAGTACTTC
-,TRBJ2-2,TRBV11-3,-,CASSLVGNTGELFF,TGTGCCAGCAGCTTAGTCGGGAACACCGGGGAGCTGTTTTTT
-,TRBJ2-1,TRBV3-1/TRBV3-2,TRBD2,CASSQWGLAVGNEQFF,TGTGCCAGCAGCCAATGGGGACTAGCGGTAGGTAATGAGCAGTTCTTC
-,TRBJ1-6,TRBV9,-,CASSPRQEDSPLHF,TGTGCCAGCAGCCCCCGACAGGAGGATTCACCCCTCCACTTT
-,TRBJ1-5,TRBV29-1,-,CSVVPGDMDQPQHF,TGCAGCGTAGTCCCCGGGGATATGGATCAGCCCCAGCATTTT
-,TRBJ1-1,TRBV6-6,TRBD1,CASSGTGGDSIEAFF,TGTGCCAGCTCCGGGACAGGGGGTGACTCCATTGAAGCTTTCTTT
-,TRBJ2-1,TRBV6-5,-,CASTRGSGYNEQFF,TGTGCCAGCACCCGGGGTAGCGGCTACAATGAGCAGTTCTTC
-,TRBJ1-1,TRBV27,TRBD1,CASSLSPTGGDEAFF,TGTGCCAGCAGTTTATCCCCGACAGGGGGCGATGAAGCTTTCTTT
-,TRBJ1-5,TRBV19,-,CASSSTGIHQPQHF,TGTGCCAGTAGTTCTACAGGTATCCATCAGCCCCAGCATTTT
-,TRBJ2-4,TRBV7-2,TRBD1,CASSKYGDRFIQNIQYF,TGTGCCAGCAGCAAATATGGGGACAGGTTTATACAAAACATTCAGTACTTC
-,TRBJ2-2,TRBV6-6,-,CASSYSGEVATGELFF,TGTGCCAGCAGTTACTCCGGGGAAGTTGCCACCGGGGAGCTGTTTTTT
-,TRBJ1-1,TRBV14,TRBD1,CASSQRRQGFTEAFF,TGTGCCAGCAGCCAACGTAGACAGGGTTTTACTGAAGCTTTCTTT
-,TRBJ2-3,TRBV7-2,TRBD2,CASSFIAGVGTDTQYF,TGTGCCAGCAGCTTTATAGCGGGAGTCGGCACAGATACGCAGTATTTT
-,TRBJ2-2,TRBV7-9,-,CASRRLDQNTGELFF,TGTGCCAGCAGAAGACTAGATCAGAACACCGGGGAGCTGTTTTTT
-,TRBJ2-5,TRBV19,TRBD1,CASSIRDRAKETQYF,TGTGCCAGTAGTATCAGGGACAGGGCCAAAGAGACCCAGTACTTC
many,TRBJ2-6,TRBV29-1,TRBD1,CSVLGLGTGRANVLTF,TGCAGCGTCCTAGGATTGGGGACAGGTCGGGCCAACGTCCTGACTTTC
-,TRBJ1-5,TRBV12-3/TRBV12-4,-,CASSLLGDQPQHF,TGTGCCAGCAGTTTATTAGGGGATCAGCCCCAGCATTTT
-,TRBJ1-3,TRBV11-2,TRBD1,CASSRQGANSGNTIYF,TGTGCCAGCAGCCGACAGGGGGCCAACTCTGGAAACACCATATATTTT
-,TRBJ1-5,TRBV19,TRBD1,CASSMGDRGWGNQPQHF,TGTGCCAGTAGTATGGGGGACAGGGGATGGGGCAATCAGCCCCAGCATTTT
-,TRBJ1-5,TRBV24-1,-,CATSDPRKGGRGQPQHF,TGTGCCACCAGTGATCCCCGGAAGGGTGGGCGAGGGCAGCCCCAGCATTTT
-,TRBJ2-1,TRBV4-1,-,CASSHRSSYNEQFF,TGCGCCAGCAGCCATAGGAGCTCCTACAATGAGCAGTTCTTC
-,TRBJ2-3,TRBV7-8,TRBD2,CASSRGGPTDTQYF,TGTGCCAGCAGCCGGGGGGGGCCCACAGATACGCAGTATTTT
-,TRBJ2-2,TRBV10-1,TRBD1,CASSERTGLNGELFF,TGCGCCAGCAGTGAAAGGACAGGATTAAACGGGGAGCTGTTTTTT
-,TRBJ1-5,TRBV5-1,TRBD1,CASSLAAGGSQPQHF,TGCGCCAGCAGCTTGGCGGCAGGGGGCAGTCAGCCCCAGCATTTT
-,TRBJ1-4,TRBV5-1,TRBD1,CASSRTGGEEKLFF,TGCGCCAGCAGTCGGACAGGGGGGGAGGAAAAACTGTTTTTT
-,TRBJ2-2,TRBV15,-,CATSENRVTGELFF,TGTGCCACCAGCGAGAACAGGGTTACCGGGGAGCTGTTTTTT
-,TRBJ1-2,TRBV9,-,CASSVSSGGIYGYTF,TGTGCCAGCAGCGTAAGTTCCGGAGGGATCTATGGCTACACCTTC
-,TRBJ1-1,TRBV7-8,-,CASSLGGLGEAFF,TGTGCCAGCAGCTTAGGGGGGCTGGGCGAAGCTTTCTTT
many,TRBJ1-2,TRBV9,-,CASSVSPSGGSNYGYTF,TGTGCCAGCAGCGTATCCCCGAGCGGGGGATCTAACTATGGCTACACCTTC
-,TRBJ2-1,TRBV4-3,-,CASSQDLGGRQVNEQFF,TGCGCCAGCAGCCAAGATCTCGGGGGAAGGCAGGTTAATGAGCAGTTCTTC
-,TRBJ1-6,TRBV6-4,TRBD1,CASSRSGQINSPLHF,TGTGCCAGCAGCAGATCGGGACAGATTAATTCACCCCTCCACTTT
-,TRBJ2-7,TRBV19,TRBD2,CASSMASGRGYEQYF,TGTGCCAGTAGTATGGCTAGCGGGAGAGGCTACGAGCAGTACTTC
-,TRBJ1-6,TRBV7-6,-,CASSLDLQKLSPLHF,TGTGCCAGCAGCTTAGATCTACAGAAACTCTCACCCCTCCACTTT
-,TRBJ2-3,TRBV5-4,-,CASSRGGGGTDTQYF,TGTGCCAGCAGCCGAGGAGGGGGGGGGACAGATACGCAGTATTTT
-,TRBJ2-7,TRBV6-5,-,CASNSGGGPLEQYF,TGTGCCAGCAATTCAGGGGGAGGCCCTCTCGAGCAGTACTTC